These 5 T cell receptor beta chains came from one sample sequenced in a study of blood T cells in healthy people across ages. The second PCR ran about 6 to 12 cycles with a sample-barcoded 5' primer and J-beta primers. Using its own MiXCR run on the 5' RACE reads, TCRdb lists one record per CDR3 protein. This table holds some 750,000 distinct CDR3 sequences, 22% found once. The sequenced material came from blood. The receptor set was obtained from a man between 70 and 80 years old in good health.

This rearrangement joins TRBV20-1 to TRBJ2-5; the match to TRBD1 covers 9 bases. Matching the DNA end better, TRBJ2-7 makes the J call doubtful. The CDR3 has 16 residues. Germline V CDR1 and CDR2: DFQATT, SNEGSKA (reference sequence). The CDR3 nucleotides read TGCAGTGCTAGCATACAGGGGGCCGCTGCTTCCTACGAGCAGTACTTC. Encoded protein: CSASIQGAAASYEQYF.

The chain employs TRBV12-3 or TRBV12-4 and TRBJ1-3; a possible D gene is TRBD1 (5 bases). Trimming took off 7 bases at V and 2 bases at J, with 15 bases between the two ends. The CDR3 has 15 amino acids. The CDR3 spells CASTLRRGTGNTIYF. The DNA of the CDR3 is TGTGCCAGCACCCTAAGGCGGGGGACTGGAAACACCATATATTTT.

This clonotype was found many times. J is TRBJ2-3 and V is TRBV5-1; D might be TRBD1 (5 bases). CDR3 size: 14 residues. Germline lookup yields CDR1 SGHRS and CDR2 YFSETQ. V lost 1 base and J lost 2, with 8 bases in between. The DNA of the CDR3 is TGCGCCAGCAGCTTGCAGGGTTTCACAGATACGCAGTATTTT. It codes for CASSLQGFTDTQYF.

This chain joins TRBV7-3 and TRBJ2-3, with unresolved D. The CDR3 consists of 15 residues. V lost 6 bases, J lost 2 bases, and 15 bases lay in between. CDR1 is SGHTA, CDR2 FQGTGA, per germline. The CDR3 loop is CASRHTTSHTDTQYF. In DNA form, the CDR3 reads TGTGCCAGCAGACATACTACGTCTCACACAGATACGCAGTATTTT.

The chain links TRBV11-2 to TRBJ2-6, with D uncertain. The germline gives CDR1 SGHAT, CDR2 FQNNGV. The V and J ends lost 5 bases and 4 bases respectively, with 21 bases between them. The CDR3 is 18 amino acids. The CDR3, as DNA: TGTGCCAGCAGCCCCATTAGGGATGGCCCCCTCGGGGCCAACGTCCTGACTTTC. Translating it yields CASSPIRDGPLGANVLTF. Full variable domain (outside the CDR3, taken from reference TRBV11-2 and TRBJ2-6): EAGVAQSPRYKIIEKRQSVAFWCNPISGHATLYWYQQILGQGPKLLIQFQNNGVVDDSQLPKDRFSAERLKGVDSTLKIQPAKLEDSAVYLCASSPIRDGPLGANVLTFGAGSRLTVL.